Included here is one T cell receptor (beta chain) sequence, with context. The antigen is not known. This entry belongs to a study of CXCR3-negative and CXCR3-positive naive CD8 T cells. General observations from the study: Comparison of naive CXCR3-negative and CXCR3-positive cells revealed similar TRBV-TRBJ usage, while memory cells differed. More hydrophobic TRB CDR3s were found in CXCR3-positive naive cells than in CXCR3-negative naive cells.

CDR3 length: 14 amino acids. Germline V gene sequence: CDR1 MDHEN, CDR2 SYDVKM. Researchers prepared the TRB cDNA libraries using 5' RACE with UMI labels. TCRdb reprocessed the 5' RACE reads and stores each CDR3 protein as one record, lacking DNA. The listing contains 100,000 to 150,000 distinct CDR3 sequences. Sorting yielded triplicates of about 280,000 cells for each CD8+ T cell subset. The V and J genes are TRBV28 and TRBJ2-7. The source material was naive CXCR3- CD8+ T cells from blood. Subset denoted: CD45RO-CCR7+CD27+CD95- naive CD8+ T cells lacking CXCR3 (TNR3-). The receptor's source is a human donor in good health. Some clones in this sample may be carry-over from other donors' samples. CDR3 loop: CASSEDRGSYEQYF.